Listed below are T cell receptor beta chains from one sample, sequenced in a study of shared clonotypes between healthy human individuals. Produced via immunoSEQ multiplex PCR; TCRdb's table is partial and in-frame only. The data hold 1.6 million or so clones, with about 98.5% observed a single time. What was sequenced was naive CD4+ T cells sorted from blood. Source of these receptors: a man under 40 in good health. The CDR3 runs from the conserved cysteine through the conserved F or W. D genes are given only for firm matches. Some rows have no size entry. The others give once, few or many, or a class for an expanded clone.

TRBD1	TRBV28	NA	TRBJ1-2	TGTGCCAGCAGACAGGGGGCTCGGTATGGCTACACCTTC	CASRQGARYGYTF
NA	TRBV11-2	NA	TRBJ2-7	TGTGCCAGCAGCTTGGGCGGACTCTTCTACGAGCAGTACTTC	CASSLGGLFYEQYF
NA	TRBV5-1	NA	TRBJ2-1	TGCGCCAGCAGCCGAAGCGGGACAGCGATTACTAACTACAATGAGCAGTTCTTC	CASSRSGTAITNYNEQFF
NA	TRBV7-9	NA	TRBJ1-5	TGTGCCAGCAGCTTAGGGTCCCGGCAGCCCCAGCATTTT	CASSLGSRQPQHF
TRBD1	TRBV6-1	NA	TRBJ2-7	TGTGCCAGCAGTGAAACAGGGGAATCCTACGAGCAGTACTTC	CASSETGESYEQYF
NA	TRBV19	NA	TRBJ2-1	TGTGCCAGTAGTATTCGGGCAATCAATGAGCAGTTCTTC	CASSIRAINEQFF
TRBD2	TRBV4-2	NA	TRBJ2-1	TGTGCCAGCAGCCAAGGGGCCAGGACTAGCGGTCAGAATGAGCAGTTCTTC	CASSQGARTSGQNEQFF
NA	TRBV11-2	NA	TRBJ2-1	TGTGCCAGCAGCTTAGGGGCACCGAAGCAGTTCTTC	CASSLGAPKQFF
TRBD1	TRBV9	NA	TRBJ2-2	TGTGCCAGCAGCGTTTCGGGGACAGGGTTAGGCGGGGAGCTGTTTTTT	CASSVSGTGLGGELFF
NA	TRBV19	NA	TRBJ2-5	TGTGCCAGTAGCCAGCGGACCCAAGAGACCCAGTACTTC	CASSQRTQETQYF
NA	TRBV5-1	NA	TRBJ2-3	TGCGCCAGCAGCTCGCAGAGGGGTGGGACAGATACGCAGTATTTT	CASSSQRGGTDTQYF
NA	TRBV7-9	NA	TRBJ1-2	TGTGCCAGCAGTTCGGGGCGCGGCTACACCTTC	CASSSGRGYTF
TRBD1	TRBV4-2	NA	TRBJ2-5	TGTGCCAGCAGCCAAAAGGGGGCGGAGACCCAGTACTTC	CASSQKGAETQYF
NA	TRBV5-1	NA	TRBJ1-2	TGCGCCAGCAGCCGGGACACCAAAGGTGGTGTCTATGGCTACACCTTC	CASSRDTKGGVYGYTF
TRBD2	TRBV2	once	TRBJ2-3	TGTGCCAGCCGATGGACCGGGACTAGTACGCAGTATTTT	CASRWTGTSTQYF
NA	TRBV7-2	NA	TRBJ2-7	TGTGCCAGCAGCTTAAATAGGAACGAGCAGTACTTC	CASSLNRNEQYF
TRBD1	TRBV9	NA	TRBJ2-2	TGTGCCAGCAGCCCACACGGGACAGTCCTCACCGGGGAGCTGTTTTTT	CASSPHGTVLTGELFF